This T cell receptor (beta chain) comes out of a study of T cell responses to AZD1222 COVID-19 vaccine. Study as a whole: Second-dose timings of about 4 or about 12 weeks were pooled. Findings of the study overall: Spike-specific TCR depth and breadth grew after two AZD1222 doses.

As for this clone: Antigen: not known.

The assay was immunoSEQ multiplex PCR, and TCRdb's table has in-frame clones only and misses some. This sample carries roughly 120,000 clones, just under 95% of them seen once, and the ten largest clones take over 6%. The junction had 4 bases not matched to a gene; V was cut back by 3 bases and J by 7 bases. Germline-derived CDR1 and CDR2 are LGHDT and YNNKEL (reference sequence). This CDR3 is 14 amino acids long. The sample here was peripheral blood, taken on day 0 of AZD1222 vaccination. This receptor was identified in an adult in good health. The chain carries TRBV3-1 (or the pseudogene TRBV3-2) and TRBJ1-4; 8 bases match TRBD1. Written as DNA, the CDR3 is TGTGCCAGCAGCCAGGGACAGGCGGTTGAAAAACTGTTTTTT. It encodes CASSQGQAVEKLFF.